These T cell receptor beta chains were read from a single sample in a study of T cells in Graves' hyperthyroidism and ophthalmopathy. TCRdb passed the multiplex PCR reads through MiXCR, listing each CDR3 protein once. The sample has some 500,000 distinct CDR3 sequences, around 22% seen once. The specimen was blood. The receptors were sampled from a woman aged 25 to 39 with Graves' ophthalmopathy. CDR3s leave out the opening cysteine and the closing phenylalanine or tryptophan.

v_call,j_call,cdr3_aa
TRBV20-1,TRBJ2-7,SASGEGSYEQY
TRBV6-2/TRBV6-3,TRBJ2-7,ASGQESGPTYEQY
TRBV12-3/TRBV12-4,TRBJ2-2,ANRFPNTGELF
TRBV5-5,TRBJ2-5,ASSLSWSGSGTQY
TRBV5-1,TRBJ2-2,ASSSVGSGGPNTGELF
TRBV19,TRBJ2-7,ASSQGSSYEQY
TRBV10-3,TRBJ2-5,ASRQENQETQY
TRBV6-1,TRBJ2-5,ASSDLGTGGAETQY
TRBV5-5,TRBJ1-2,ASSLAQGPYGYT
TRBV6-1,TRBJ1-1,ASGAGNTEAF
TRBV27,TRBJ1-5,ASSPGTQPQH
TRBV7-2,TRBJ2-7,ASSLDRGRYEQY
TRBV6-2/TRBV6-3,TRBJ2-7,ASSPGAFFWYEQY
TRBV7-9,TRBJ1-1,ASSWEGIGTEAF
TRBV9,TRBJ2-2,ASSSSTSQYTGELF
TRBV28,TRBJ2-7,ASSLLGQGFSYEQY
TRBV20-1,TRBJ1-2,SARSTSDSYGYT
TRBV6-5,TRBJ2-7,ASSYSGEVWYEQY
TRBV5-1,TRBJ1-2,ASSLRTDRGGYT
TRBV12-3/TRBV12-4,TRBJ1-1,ARVVNRGDTEAF
TRBV29-1,TRBJ2-7,SVEGGNLGQY
TRBV19,TRBJ1-1,ASSMIGGGTEAF
TRBV2,TRBJ2-3,ASRRASGGSDTQY
TRBV15,TRBJ1-4,ATSRDRDEKLF
TRBV11-3,TRBJ1-5,ASSLPVPYRPQH
TRBV4-1,TRBJ1-2,ASSQGAGPYGYT
TRBV20-1,TRBJ1-2,SARTGGYYGYT
TRBV9,TRBJ2-7,ASSPRDRGHEQY
TRBV10-3,TRBJ2-4,AISGGTENIQY
TRBV7-2,TRBJ2-2,ASSLSGGPGELF
TRBV6-2/TRBV6-3,TRBJ1-1,ASSYGAADTEAF
TRBV5-1,TRBJ1-2,ASSRGQGYGYI
TRBV27,TRBJ2-2,ASSRPYTGELF
TRBV11-2,TRBJ1-3,ASSLSLNRNTIY
TRBV28,TRBJ1-5,ASSRTRHSNQPQH
TRBV27,TRBJ1-2,ASSLSGGRLYGYT
TRBV28,TRBJ2-5,ASRPTEDKETQY
TRBV20-1,TRBJ2-5,SAYMGLPETQY
TRBV4-2,TRBJ1-5,ASSPLSSNQPQH
TRBV29-1,TRBJ2-7,SVQGKKYEQY
TRBV3-1,TRBJ1-1,ASSQDLFRMNTEAF
TRBV5-5,TRBJ2-2,ASSYTGGGGELF
TRBV7-2,TRBJ2-5,ASSNSGREETQY
TRBV27,TRBJ2-5,ASRTLAGSGTQY
TRBV12-3/TRBV12-4,TRBJ2-7,ASTPGGRSSYEQY
TRBV30,TRBJ2-7,AWSEGGNEQY
TRBV6-1,TRBJ1-2,ASSEARETGRVYGYT
TRBV9,TRBJ2-7,ASSVNLQDSPPYEQY
TRBV7-2,TRBJ1-1,ASSLVGRSNTEAF
TRBV7-2,TRBJ2-5,ASSPGGALKTQY
TRBV7-6,TRBJ2-7,ASMGPSYEQY
TRBV19,TRBJ2-7,ASSIGMGRLTYEQY
TRBV5-1,TRBJ1-1,ASSRQGGGEAF